Sequencing of this T cell receptor beta chain was carried out in a study of circulating tumor DNA in untreated peripheral T-cell lymphoma. This clone came up a few times. The antigen is undetermined. Data came from immunoSEQ multiplex PCR; TCRdb stores just in-frame clones and leaves some out. The data show 9,500 to 12,000 clones, with about 75% seen just once and roughly 31% held by the top ten. Trimming stripped 0 bases from V and 2 bases from J, with 8 bases between. CDR1 and CDR2 (germline): MNHGY, SAAAGT. The CDR3 spans 14 residues. Study-level points and caveats: Tumor-specific clonotypes: identified in roughly 80% of patients, 85% to 90% of baseline tissues.

Before treatment, baseline tumor tissue was collected for sequencing. Sequenced: tumor tissue. The chain carries TRBV6-8 and TRBJ2-7; D unresolved. The receptor was isolated from a human donor with peripheral T-cell lymphoma. The CDR3 protein is CASSYSRGTYEQYF. The DNA for the CDR3 is TGTGCCAGCAGTTACTCTCGCGGAACCTACGAGCAGTACTTC.